One sample yielded the 19 T cell receptor beta chains listed below, sequenced in a study of T cell responses to AZD1222 COVID-19 vaccine. This table comes from immunoSEQ multiplex PCR, and its TCRdb copy is limited to in-frame clones, with some not included. The sample lists around 85,000 clones, around 90% seen once, with approximately 1.4% in the top ten. The sequences come from peripheral blood, collected 28 days after the second AZD1222 dose. The receptors were sampled from an adult who received the AZD1222 COVID-19 vaccine.

This clone was recorded once. The chain has TRBV7-3 and TRBJ2-7; D possibly corresponds to TRBD1 (6 bases). The length of the CDR3 is 15 residues. The V end lost 1 base, the J end lost 2 bases, and 12 bases lay between the germline ends. The germline CDR1 and CDR2 sequences are SGHTA and FQGTGA. Here the CDR3 reads CASSLNPGTPYEQYF. The CDR3 DNA reads as TGTGCCAGCAGCTTAAATCCCGGGACACCCTACGAGCAGTACTTC.

The chain joins TRBV10-2 to TRBJ1-1, with 9 nucleotides matching TRBD1. The CDR3 contains 16 residues. Trimming took 3 bases from V and 1 from J; bases not matched to a gene: 6. The germline gives CDR1 WSHSY, CDR2 SAAADI. The CDR3 bases are TGCGCCAGCAGTGAAGGGACAGGGAGGGGGAACACTGAAGCTTTCTTT. Its protein is CASSEGTGRGNTEAFF.

The chain employs TRBV6-2 or TRBV6-3 and TRBJ2-5, with TRBD2 matching over 9 bases. Germline-derived CDR1 and CDR2 are MNHEY and SVGEGT. J lost 6 bases, V lost 2 bases, and 13 bases had no gene match. The CDR3 loop spans 17 amino acids. The CDR3 spells CASSYRGRGGAPKTQYF. CDR3 DNA: TGTGCCAGCAGTTACCGAGGGCGGGGGGGCGCTCCGAAGACCCAGTACTTC.

This clone was seen a single time. The chain carries TRBV10-3 and TRBJ2-2; D is possibly TRBD1 (5 bases). The CDR3 spans 13 residues. Trimming took off 3 bases at V and 7 bases at J, with 9 bases between the two ends. The germline V gene encodes CDR1 ENHRY and CDR2 SYGVKD. In DNA form, the CDR3 reads TGTGCCATCAGTGATACAGGTGGCGGGGAGCTGTTTTTT. Translated, it gives CAISDTGGGELFF.

The chain employs TRBV5-1 and TRBJ2-3, with D maybe TRBD1 (5 bases). The V end lost 2 bases, the J end lost 0 bases, and 16 bases lay between the germline ends. Looked up from germline, CDR1 is SGHRS and CDR2 is YFSETQ. The CDR3 runs to 17 residues. In DNA form, the CDR3 reads TGCGCCAGCAGCTTCACGCCGACAGCCACTAGCACAGATACGCAGTATTTT. Translation gives CASSFTPTATSTDTQYF. The full variable domain, completed using reference TRBV5-1 and TRBJ2-3, is KAGVTQTPRYLIKTRGQQVTLSCSPISGHRSVSWYQQTPGQGLQFLFEYFSETQRNKGNFPGRFSGRQFSNSRSEMNVSTLELGDSALYLCASSFTPTATSTDTQYFGPGTRLTVL.

This chain links TRBV27 with TRBJ1-1, with a tentative D call TRBD1 (5 bases). The germline CDR1 and CDR2 sequences are MNHEY and SMNVEV (reference sequence). The length of the CDR3 is 14 residues. V was trimmed by 6 bases and J by 4 bases, leaving 15 bases between them. CDR3 nucleotide sequence: TGTGCCAGCAGAGTCCCCGGGGGGGGCACTGAAGCTTTCTTT. This codes for CASRVPGGGTEAFF.

V gene TRBV5-1 combines with J gene TRBJ1-5; 7 positions match TRBD1. CDR3 size: 19 residues. V lost 4 bases to trimming and J lost 2 bases; unmatched junction nucleotides: 18. Per the germline V gene, CDR1 is SGHRS and CDR2 is YFSETQ. The DNA of the CDR3 is TGCGCCAGCAGCCACCCCCGGGACAGACACACTATAGGCAATCAGCCCCAGCATTTT. Residues: CASSHPRDRHTIGNQPQHF.

V and J are TRBV25-1 and TRBJ1-3; D call uncertain. Trimming removed 11 bases at V and 0 bases at J, with 14 bases between. The length of the CDR3 is 14 residues. Germline V gene lookup returns CDR1 MGHDK and CDR2 SYGVNS. The CDR3 DNA reads TGTGCCCCTCCCGGCGGGTACTCTGGAAACACCATATATTTT. Encoded protein: CAPPGGYSGNTIYF.

The V gene is TRBV10-3, the J gene TRBJ1-2; 7 bases agree with TRBD1. The V segment lost 5 bases and the J segment 6 bases; nucleotides outside the gene matches: 6. Germline V gene data show CDR1 as ENHRY and CDR2 as SYGVKD. The CDR3 spans 13 residues. CDR3 in DNA: TGTGCCATCAGTCGGACAGGAGAAGATGGCTACACCTTC. Its protein is CAISRTGEDGYTF.

The chain employs TRBV15 and TRBJ2-2, with 11 bases that match TRBD2. CDR3 length equals 19 residues. Germline values: CDR1 LNHNV, CDR2 YYDKDF (reference sequence). Losses at the gene ends were 6 bases for V and 2 bases for J; bases not matched to a gene: 14. The CDR3 sequence is CATREETGTSGSNTGELFF. The CDR3 bases are TGTGCCACCAGAGAAGAGACCGGGACTAGCGGATCCAACACCGGGGAGCTGTTTTTT.

This chain connects TRBV25-1 to TRBJ1-2; perhaps TRBD1 as D (5 bases). The V gene's germline CDR1 is MGHDK and CDR2 SYGVNS. The length of the CDR3 is 14 residues. Deletions cut 4 bases from V and 4 bases from J, with 13 bases between. CDR3 sequence reads: CASSATGRSYGYTF. In nucleotides, the CDR3 is TGTGCCAGCAGTGCCACAGGACGAAGCTATGGCTACACCTTC.

The J gene is TRBJ1-2, the V gene TRBV27, with D unclear. V gave up 2 bases and J gave up 3 bases, with 10 bases separating them. CDR3 length: 14 amino acids. Germline values: CDR1 MNHEY, CDR2 SMNVEV (reference sequence). CDR3 sequence: CASSLGGGHYGYTF. DNA of the CDR3: TGTGCCAGCAGTTTAGGAGGCGGCCACTATGGCTACACCTTC.

This clone was picked up one time. The chain recombines TRBV3-1 (or the pseudogene TRBV3-2) with TRBJ1-2; no definite D call. The CDR3 is made up of 15 amino acids. Trimming took 4 bases from V and 3 from J, leaving 15 bases between them. In germline, CDR1 is LGHDT, CDR2 YNNKEL (reference sequence). The CDR3 is CASSPGEGGHYGYTF. The DNA of the CDR3 is TGTGCCAGCAGCCCCGGTGAGGGCGGCCACTATGGCTACACCTTC.

DNA for the CDR3: TGTGCCAGCAGCGTAGATCTGATGAACACTGAAGCTTTCTTT. Protein sequence: CASSVDLMNTEAFF. J is TRBJ1-1 and V is TRBV9; no clear D gene. Trimming shortened V by 0 bases and J by 0 bases, and 6 bases separated the two germline ends. CDR3 length: 14 residues. Looked up from germline, CDR1 is SGDLS and CDR2 is YYNGEE.

J is TRBJ2-1 and V is TRBV2; D possibly corresponds to TRBD1 (6 bases). The CDR3 extends over 13 amino acids. Germline V gene sequence: CDR1 SNHLY, CDR2 FYNNEI. V gave up 7 bases and J gave up 7 bases, with 14 bases separating them. CDR3 loop: CASTNRVGNEQFF. CDR3 coding DNA: TGTGCCAGCACAAACAGGGTAGGAAATGAGCAGTTCTTC.

This CDR3 reads CASSPYQSNTEAFF. CDR3 DNA sequence: TGTGCCAGCAGCCCGTACCAGTCGAACACTGAAGCTTTCTTT. The chain carries TRBV5-6 and TRBJ1-1; D gene unclear. The CDR3 covers 14 residues. Trimming removed 4 bases from V and 1 base from J, with 11 bases in between. Germline lookup yields CDR1 SGHDT and CDR2 YYEEEE.

The chain has TRBV3-1 (or the pseudogene TRBV3-2) and TRBJ2-2, with a weak D call TRBD1 (6 bases). There are 16 residues in the CDR3. Germline lookup yields CDR1 LGHDT and CDR2 YNNKEL (reference sequence). V was pared by 6 bases and J by 4 bases, with 18 bases between. The CDR3 DNA sequence: TGTGCCAGCAGGCAACAGGGAATCCTAAGCACCGGGGAGCTGTTTTTT. It is translated as CASRQQGILSTGELFF.

J is TRBJ1-1 and V is TRBV6-5; 8 bases are shared with TRBD1. V lost 6 bases to trimming and J lost 4 bases; unmatched junction nucleotides: 4. The germline V gene has CDR1 MNHEY and CDR2 SVGAGI. The CDR3 spans 13 residues. Here the CDR3 DNA reads TGTGCCAGCAGCGACAGGGGATTCACTGAAGCTTTCTTT. Amino acids: CASSDRGFTEAFF.

The chain links TRBV10-3 to TRBJ1-6, with a weak D call TRBD1 (5 bases). Germline V lookup: CDR1 ENHRY, CDR2 SYGVKD. V lost 3 bases to trimming and J lost 7 bases, with 10 bases between them. This CDR3 is built from 14 residues. The CDR3 here is CAISDPTVNSPLHF. CDR3 DNA sequence: TGTGCCATCAGTGACCCGACAGTAAATTCACCCCTCCACTTT.